A selection of T cell receptor beta chains follows, all from one sample in a study of radiotherapy plus CTLA-4 blockade in lung cancer. Assay used: immunoSEQ multiplex PCR; TCRdb lists only in-frame clones, some missing. The table shows roughly 54,000 clones, with around 80% occurring only once. Sequences were derived from peripheral blood, sampled from a patient treated with radiotherapy plus ipilimumab. Receptor source: a human donor with non-small cell lung cancer who had a partial response to radiotherapy plus ipilimumab. Each CDR3 is given with its conserved first and last residue. The D gene is left open where the match is weak. Clone size is shown for a subset of rows, as once, few, many or a class of expanded clone.

. | TRBV2 | 16 | . | CASSEAPGLSYNEQFF
. | TRBV13 | 12 | . | CASSLAGDTQYF
. | TRBV28 | 14 | . | CASSTETGLSPLHF
TRBD1 | TRBV2 | 14 | . | CASFTGTALSPLHF
TRBD2 | TRBV14 | 15 | . | CASSQASGGYNEQFF
. | TRBV5-1 | 15 | few | CASSLEVGVQETQYF
TRBD1 | TRBV11-2 | 16 | few | CASSQGDRGANQPQHF
. | TRBV7-6 | 14 | . | CASSPKTDNYGYTF
TRBD1 | TRBV5-4 | 14 | . | CASSGTGVGTEAFF
. | TRBV9 | 14 | . | CASSVKLSTDTQYF
TRBD1 | TRBV19 | 16 | . | CASSLGQGAGANVLTF
. | TRBV7-7 | 13 | . | CASSLRGQETQYF
TRBD1 | TRBV11-2 | 16 | . | CASSPPGQGNTGELFF
. | TRBV11-2 | 15 | . | CASSLGDTGNSPLHF
. | TRBV11-3 | 13 | . | CASSLQDSYEQYF
TRBD1 | TRBV5-4 | 14 | few | CASSSQGAPYEQYF
TRBD2 | TRBV6-1 | 15 | . | CASSESLAGLETQYF
TRBD1 | TRBV4-3 | 16 | . | CASSQDISGTGKGYTF
. | TRBV5-4 | 14 | . | CASSPRDSDNEQFF
. | TRBV2 | 14 | . | CASSETQGNSPLHF
. | TRBV5-1 | 13 | . | CASGNRVTGELFF
. | TRBV5-1 | 14 | . | CASSLALAKNIQYF
TRBD2 | TRBV5-4 | 14 | . | CASSPAGGRETQYF
TRBD1 | TRBV9 | 18 | . | CASSFRTGGTSGANVLTF
. | TRBV5-1 | 15 | . | CASSLSFQGNTEAFF
TRBD2 | TRBV5-1 | 15 | . | CASSSGLVNTGELFF
TRBD1 | TRBV11-2 | 14 | . | CASSIGDRAYTIYF
. | TRBV29-1 | 12 | . | CSVAGQDYGYTF
. | TRBV5-4 | 14 | . | CASSLRSGNYGYTF
TRBD1 | TRBV19 | 16 | . | CASSIFGQVGSNEQFF
TRBD1 | TRBV28 | 17 | . | CASSFTDRGLTNEKLFF
TRBD2 | TRBV9 | 18 | . | CASSQGLAGDPGDNEQFF
TRBD1 | TRBV5-1 | 14 | . | CASRRGTVQETQYF
TRBD2 | TRBV5-4 | 16 | . | CASSFPGGIGTDTQYF
. | TRBV7-9 | 14 | . | CASSLQGSRTEAFF
. | TRBV6-1 | 15 | . | CASTHSAWGDYGYTF
TRBD1 | TRBV4-2 | 15 | . | CASSAGQGAAGELFF
TRBD1 | TRBV10-1 | 14 | . | CASSDQTGSVEQYF
TRBD1 | TRBV27 | 15 | . | CASSTGQGGPGELFF
TRBD1 | TRBV5-6 | 17 | once | CASSGTGGDMTNEKLFF
TRBD1 | TRBV10-2 | 12 | . | CATRQGNTEAFF
TRBD1 | TRBV2 | 12 | . | CASSRQGFEQYF
TRBD1 | TRBV9 | 14 | . | CASSVGTGGGEQYF
. | TRBV6-4 | 16 | few | CASSTRGTAGLYEQYF
. | TRBV20-1 | 11 | few | CSAPAPETQYF
. | TRBV10-3 | 14 | . | CAIRGDTHNQPQHF
TRBD2 | TRBV4-3 | 16 | . | CASSQVRIAGGHEQFF
. | TRBV5-1 | 14 | . | CASRRTARTGELFF